This T cell receptor (beta chain) emerged from a study of blood T cell repertoires in COVID-19. Authors' analysis steps: The authors estimated nucleated cell counts from reference gene primer amplification. The table came from immunoSEQ multiplex PCR; TCRdb's copy has only in-frame clones and leaves some out. That table furnishes V, J and clone size, whereas the DNA furnished D and trimming. The sample consists of roughly 230,000 clones, approximately 86% of them appearing once. CDR1 is MGHRA and CDR2 is YSYEKL in the germline V gene. V lost 0 bases, J lost 2 bases, and 0 bases stayed unmatched. CDR3 size: 15 residues.

This receptor was obtained from a woman aged 55-69 years with active or convalescent COVID-19. Sequences were obtained from peripheral blood. The chain employs TRBV4-1 and TRBJ2-5, with TRBD2 identical over 10 bases. The CDR3 sequence is CASSQEGLAQETQYF. The DNA of the CDR3 is TGCGCCAGCAGCCAAGAGGGACTAGCGCAAGAGACCCAGTACTTC.